These T cell receptor beta chains were read from a single sample in a study of post-analysis software for immune sequencing data. TCRdb re-called the PCR reads through MiXCR, storing one row per CDR3 protein. Of under 200,000 distinct CDR3 sequences in the sample, 29% were seen once. Sequenced input: blood. The receptors stem from a girl younger than 18 with multiple sclerosis. The CDR3 runs from the conserved cysteine through the conserved F or W. The D gene is left open where the match is weak. Not every row has a clone size; where given, it reads once, few, many or a size class.

j_gene,v_gene,abundance,d_gene,CDR3aa,CDR3nt
TRBJ1-1,TRBV29-1,few,TRBD1,CSGAGTGGARTEAFF,TGCAGCGGGGCGGGGACAGGTGGGGCGAGGACTGAAGCTTTCTTT
TRBJ2-2,TRBV20-1,few,TRBD2,CSARVGTSGGVSGELFF,TGCAGTGCTAGAGTGGGGACTAGCGGGGGGGTATCCGGGGAGCTGTTTTTT
TRBJ1-1,TRBV6-5,few,TRBD1,CASSPGTGGPGTEAFF,TGTGCCAGCAGTCCCGGGACAGGGGGCCCCGGCACTGAAGCTTTCTTT
TRBJ2-7,TRBV18,.,TRBD1,CASSPSPGGYSYEQYF,TGTGCCAGCTCACCTTCCCCAGGGGGATACTCCTACGAGCAGTACTTC
TRBJ2-1,TRBV20-1,many,TRBD2,CSARGLADYNEQFF,TGCAGTGCTAGGGGACTAGCGGATTACAATGAGCAGTTCTTC
TRBJ1-1,TRBV12-3/TRBV12-4,few,.,CASTRKGQRNTEAFF,TGTGCCAGCACCCGAAAGGGGCAGAGGAACACTGAAGCTTTCTTT
TRBJ1-2,TRBV5-6,many,TRBD1,CASNLGTGVDGYTF,TGTGCCAGCAACCTCGGGACAGGGGTGGATGGCTACACCTTC
TRBJ2-1,TRBV7-9,many,.,CASSLAQPGANEQFF,TGTGCCAGCAGCTTAGCGCAGCCAGGGGCCAATGAGCAGTTCTTC
TRBJ2-7,TRBV28,many,.,CASSPRGAGHYEQYF,TGTGCCAGCAGTCCCAGGGGAGCGGGCCACTACGAGCAGTACTTC
TRBJ2-4,TRBV5-1,many,TRBD2,CASSLEASGAKNIQYF,TGCGCCAGCAGCTTGGAGGCTAGCGGAGCCAAAAACATTCAGTACTTC
TRBJ1-5,TRBV28,.,.,CASSSRSNQPQHF,TGTGCCAGCAGTTCGAGGAGCAATCAGCCCCAGCATTTT
TRBJ2-5,TRBV12-3/TRBV12-4,many,.,CASSLTETQYF,TGTGCCAGCAGTTTAACGGAGACCCAGTACTTC
TRBJ2-1,TRBV20-1,.,.,CSLLWRYNEQFF,TGCAGTCTACTATGGCGGTACAATGAGCAGTTCTTC
TRBJ2-1,TRBV29-1,many,TRBD1,CSVEDYYGQGENEQFF,TGCAGCGTTGAAGACTACTATGGACAGGGGGAAAATGAGCAGTTCTTC
TRBJ2-3,TRBV28,few,TRBD2,CASSSGSGGVDTQYF,TGTGCCAGCAGTTCCGGGTCGGGAGGGGTGGATACGCAGTATTTT
TRBJ2-7,TRBV3-1,many,.,CASSHIDTSYEQYF,TGTGCCAGCAGCCATATTGACACTTCCTACGAGCAGTACTTC
TRBJ2-1,TRBV29-1,many,TRBD2,CSAEGASGAYNEQFF,TGCAGCGCCGAGGGTGCTAGCGGGGCCTACAATGAGCAGTTCTTC
TRBJ2-3,TRBV5-1,many,TRBD1,CASSRETGLGDTQYF,TGCGCCAGCAGCCGCGAGACAGGGCTGGGAGATACGCAGTATTTT
TRBJ1-4,TRBV5-1,few,.,CASSLDGGGLFEKLFF,TGCGCCAGCAGCCTGGATGGCGGGGGGCTGTTTGAAAAACTGTTTTTT
TRBJ1-4,TRBV6-6,many,TRBD1,CASRPDRGGEKLFF,TGTGCCAGCAGGCCGGACAGGGGAGGCGAAAAACTGTTTTTT
TRBJ2-5,TRBV4-2,.,.,CASSQEYGETQYF,TGTGCCAGCAGCCAAGAGTATGGAGAGACCCAGTACTTC
TRBJ1-2,TRBV13,many,TRBD1,CASSLGQVYGYTF,TGTGCCAGCAGCTTGGGACAGGTCTATGGCTACACCTTC
TRBJ2-3,TRBV6-5,many,TRBD1,CASSPKADRVDTQYF,TGTGCCAGCAGTCCCAAAGCCGACAGGGTTGATACGCAGTATTTT
TRBJ1-3,TRBV2,few,TRBD1,CASRPQGPGNTIYF,TGTGCCAGCAGGCCACAGGGGCCTGGAAACACCATATATTTT
TRBJ2-5,TRBV5-1,.,TRBD2,CASSLQLPGGQETQYF,TGCGCCAGCAGCCTACAATTGCCGGGAGGACAAGAGACCCAGTACTTC
TRBJ1-2,TRBV12-3/TRBV12-4,many,.,CASNFYPNYGYTF,TGTGCCAGCAACTTTTACCCTAACTATGGCTACACCTTC
TRBJ1-5,TRBV6-1,few,TRBD1,CASSAKGTGAFYSNQPQHF,TGTGCCAGCAGTGCAAAAGGGACAGGAGCCTTTTATAGCAATCAGCCCCAGCATTTT
TRBJ1-5,TRBV27,.,.,CTSSLRGQPQHF,TGTACCAGCAGCTTGAGGGGGCAGCCCCAGCATTTT